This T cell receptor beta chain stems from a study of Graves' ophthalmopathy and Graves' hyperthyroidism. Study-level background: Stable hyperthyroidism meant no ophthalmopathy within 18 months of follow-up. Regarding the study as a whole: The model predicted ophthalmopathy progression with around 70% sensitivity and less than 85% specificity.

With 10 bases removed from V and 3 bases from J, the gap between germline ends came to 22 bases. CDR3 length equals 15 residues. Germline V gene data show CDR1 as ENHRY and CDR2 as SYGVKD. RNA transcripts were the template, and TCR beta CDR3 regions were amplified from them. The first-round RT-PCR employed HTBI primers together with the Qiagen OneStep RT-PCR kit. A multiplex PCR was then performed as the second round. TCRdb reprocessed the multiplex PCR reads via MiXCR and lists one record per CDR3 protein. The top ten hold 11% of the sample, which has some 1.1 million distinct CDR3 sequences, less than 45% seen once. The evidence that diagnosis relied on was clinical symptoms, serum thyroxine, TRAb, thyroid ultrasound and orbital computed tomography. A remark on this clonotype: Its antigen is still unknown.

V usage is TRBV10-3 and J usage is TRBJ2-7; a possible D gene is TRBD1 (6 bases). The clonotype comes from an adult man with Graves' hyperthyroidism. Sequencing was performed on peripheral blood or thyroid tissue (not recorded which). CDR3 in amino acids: CASSPWGTTDYEQYF. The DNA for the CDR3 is TGTGCCAGCAGCCCGTGGGGGACAACAGACTACGAGCAGTACTTC.